The sequence of this T cell receptor beta chain was determined in a study of CD8 T cells in Susac syndrome. V was trimmed by 5 bases and J by 7 bases, leaving 9 bases between them. The CDR3 sequence is 12 residues long. A quantity of about 0.45 to 1 ug RNA underwent reverse transcription using random hexamers. Using its own MiXCR run on the immunoSEQ multiplex PCR reads, TCRdb lists one record per CDR3 protein. The table shows roughly 84,000 distinct CDR3 sequences, with 95% to 97% occurring only once. The sequenced sample was CD8+ T cells from PBMCs. The sequence came from a human donor with Susac syndrome. This sequence joins TRBV12-3 or TRBV12-4 and TRBJ2-1; possibly TRBD2 for D (5 bases). As DNA, the CDR3 is TGTGCCAGCAGTGACGAGCGGAATGAGCAGTTCTTC. This translates into CASSDERNEQFF.